The 26 T cell receptor beta chains below come from one sample, sequenced in a study of beta chain features in type 1 diabetes. Expressed TCRB transcripts were sequenced after all isolated RNA was converted to cDNA. Sequencing was performed with immunoSEQ multiplex PCR; in TCRdb, only in-frame clones are kept and a portion is missing. This table holds approximately 110,000 clones, approximately 39% found once. Sequencing was performed on stem cell memory CD4+ T cells from blood. These receptors were taken from a woman aged 18-35 years in good health.

The rearrangement uses TRBV27 and TRBJ2-2, with TRBD2 matching over 8 bases. This CDR3 is 15 amino acids long. Germline-derived CDR1 and CDR2 are MNHEY and SMNVEV (reference sequence). J gave up 6 bases and V 4 bases, and 7 bases lay outside the gene matches. The CDR3 bases are TGTGCCAGCAGTTCTCCGGGACTAGTGCCCGGGGAGCTGTTTTTT. Translated: CASSSPGLVPGELFF.

This chain connects TRBV9 to TRBJ2-7, with 7 bases fitting TRBD1. This CDR3 region has 15 residues. Germline values: CDR1 SGDLS, CDR2 YYNGEE. V lost 0 bases to trimming and J lost 3 bases; unmatched junction nucleotides: 6. CDR3: CASSVDGTAFYEQYF. In DNA, the CDR3 is TGTGCCAGCAGCGTAGACGGGACAGCCTTCTACGAGCAGTACTTC.

The CDR3 loop reads CASSSGGTNYGYTF. Here the CDR3 DNA reads TGTGCCAGCAGTTCAGGGGGCACTAACTATGGCTACACCTTC. V usage is TRBV6-1 and J usage is TRBJ1-2, with 8 bases aligning to TRBD1. This CDR3 has 14 residues. From germline, CDR1 is MNHNS and CDR2 SASEGT. V shed 5 bases, J shed 0 bases, and the junction held 2 bases outside the gene matches.

This rearrangement joins TRBV5-6 to TRBJ2-1; TRBD2 matches 9 bases. There are 16 residues in the CDR3. Germline-derived CDR1 and CDR2 are SGHDT and YYEEEE. Trimming cost V 4 bases and J 3 bases; bases outside gene matches: 8. CDR3 bases: TGTGCCAGCAGCAGAGTAGCGGGAGTTCTCTACAATGAGCAGTTCTTC. This gives the protein CASSRVAGVLYNEQFF.

This clone showed up just once. V is TRBV7-9 and J is TRBJ2-7; 12 nucleotides match TRBD2. V trimming: 5 bases; J trimming: 2 bases; junction bases outside the gene matches: 7. This CDR3 has 16 amino acids. CDR1 SEHNR and CDR2 FQNEAQ come from the germline V gene (reference sequence). The CDR3 reads CASSPRLAGGPYEQYF. The CDR3 nucleotides read TGTGCCAGCAGCCCCAGGCTAGCGGGAGGGCCCTACGAGCAGTACTTC.

In its sample, this clone was seen a few times. The chain joins TRBV10-3 to TRBJ2-7; D perhaps matches TRBD2 (6 bases). V was clipped by 9 bases and J by 5 bases, with 14 bases between them. The length of the CDR3 is 12 residues. The germline gives CDR1 ENHRY, CDR2 SYGVKD. The CDR3 nucleotides read TGTGCCATTTCTGCTAGCGTCAACGAGCAGTACTTC. It translates to CAISASVNEQYF.

In this sample, this clone turned up a few times. The chain links TRBV28 to TRBJ1-1; D is ambiguous. CDR3 size: 13 residues. The ends were cut back, 5 bases at V and 2 bases at J, with 9 bases in the middle. Germline lookup yields CDR1 MDHEN and CDR2 SYDVKM. The CDR3, as DNA: TGTGCCAGCAGTCTAGGAGGTAACACTGAAGCTTTCTTT. Protein product: CASSLGGNTEAFF.

V and J are TRBV5-4 and TRBJ2-5; maybe TRBD1 (5 bases). This CDR3 contains 13 residues. V gave up 1 base and J gave up 4 bases, with 8 bases separating them. The germline V gene encodes CDR1 SGHNT and CDR2 YYREEE (reference sequence). As DNA, the CDR3 is TGTGCCAGCAGCTTGAAAGGGGTAGAGACCCAGTACTTC. Translating it yields CASSLKGVETQYF. The whole variable domain, filled in from reference TRBV5-4 and TRBJ2-5, reads ETGVTQSPTHLIKTRGQQVTLRCSSQSGHNTVSWYQQALGQGPQFIFQYYREEENGRGNFPPRFSGLQFPNYSSELNVNALELDDSALYLCASSLKGVETQYFGPGTRLLVL.

The sample holds a few counts of this clone. The rearrangement uses TRBV2 and TRBJ2-1, with 10 bases matching TRBD2. CDR3 size: 15 residues. V shed 9 bases, J shed 8 bases, and the junction held 13 bases outside the gene matches. Germline V gene data show CDR1 as SNHLY and CDR2 as FYNNEI. The DNA of the CDR3 is TGTGCCAGAAGGGAATCAGCGGGAGGGCCCCATGAGCAGTTCTTC. It is translated as CARRESAGGPHEQFF.

The rearrangement joins TRBV28 to TRBJ2-7; TRBD1 matches 9 bases. CDR3 length: 16 amino acids. V lost 1 base to trimming and J lost 7 bases; unmatched junction nucleotides: 11. Germline assignment: CDR1 MDHEN and CDR2 SYDVKM. In DNA, the CDR3 is TGTGCCAGCAGTTTATTCCCTGCGGGACAGGGCTTTGAGCAGTACTTC. Amino acid sequence: CASSLFPAGQGFEQYF.

There are a few counts of this clone. The gene calls are TRBV7-9 and TRBJ2-2, with TRBD2 matching over 10 bases. J lost 5 bases, V lost 2 bases, and 5 bases had no gene match. The germline gives CDR1 SEHNR, CDR2 FQNEAQ (reference sequence). This CDR3 region has 16 residues. The CDR3 region is CASSLLSGGPTGELFF. For the CDR3, the DNA is TGTGCCAGCAGCTTACTTAGCGGGGGGCCGACCGGGGAGCTGTTTTTT.

The chain carries TRBV6-5 and TRBJ2-2; no firm D call. The V gene lost 1 base and the J gene lost 2 bases, with 8 bases spanning the gap. The CDR3 loop spans 15 amino acids. Germline CDR1 is MNHEY and CDR2 is SVGAGI. This chain's CDR3 is CASSYLAVNTGELFF. CDR3 bases: TGTGCCAGCAGTTACTTGGCAGTAAACACCGGGGAGCTGTTTTTT.

There are a few counts of this clone. This chain joins TRBV6-6 and TRBJ2-7; a weak D match, TRBD2 (5 bases). CDR3 length: 11 residues. Germline V CDR1 and CDR2: MNHNY, SVGAGI (reference sequence). Deletions cut 7 bases from V and 7 bases from J, with 11 bases between. The CDR3 sequence is CASTTSGEQYF. The CDR3 nucleotides are TGTGCCAGCACTACGTCGGGGGAGCAGTACTTC.

The chain links TRBV10-1 to TRBJ2-1; maybe TRBD2 (5 bases). Trimming took off 5 bases at V and 9 bases at J, with 8 bases between the two ends. Germline values: CDR1 WNHNN, CDR2 SYGVQD (reference sequence). The CDR3 totals 11 residues. CDR3 coding DNA: TGCGCCAGCAGTCACGGGATTGAGCAGTTCTTC. Amino acids: CASSHGIEQFF.

The V call is TRBV4-1, the J call TRBJ2-1, with D hard to call. V was clipped by 3 bases and J by 0 bases, with 9 bases between them. Germline assignment: CDR1 MGHRA and CDR2 YSYEKL. The CDR3 extends over 15 amino acids. In nucleotides, the CDR3 is TGCGCCAGCAGCCAGGGCAGCTTCTCCTACAATGAGCAGTTCTTC. Translating gives CASSQGSFSYNEQFF.

This rearrangement joins TRBV11-2 to TRBJ2-1, with TRBD1 matching over 7 bases. This CDR3 region has 15 residues. Germline V gene data show CDR1 as SGHAT and CDR2 as FQNNGV. V was clipped by 5 bases and J by 5 bases; unmatched bases: 9. CDR3 sequence reads: CASSPPGTVNNEQFF. CDR3 DNA sequence: TGTGCCAGCAGCCCCCCCGGGACAGTAAACAATGAGCAGTTCTTC.

In its sample, this clone was seen a few times. The V call is TRBV29-1, the J call TRBJ2-7; 8 nucleotides match TRBD2. The CDR3 contains 15 residues. V shed 7 bases, J shed 3 bases, and the junction held 14 bases outside the gene matches. The germline V gene encodes CDR1 SQVTM and CDR2 ANQGSEA. The CDR3 coding sequence is TGCAGCGCTAATGCACTTACTAGCGGAATCTACGAGCAGTACTTC. It encodes CSANALTSGIYEQYF.

This clone was found once. Here the CDR3 reads CASSSPGLAGGNEQFF. CDR3 bases: TGTGCCAGCAGTTCGCCTGGACTAGCGGGAGGTAATGAGCAGTTCTTC. The chain couples TRBV7-9 to TRBJ2-1; 14 bases fit TRBD2. Trimming took 6 bases from V and 7 from J; bases not matched to a gene: 8. The CDR3 is made up of 16 amino acids. CDR1 SEHNR and CDR2 FQNEAQ come from the germline V gene (reference sequence).

The gene calls are TRBV18 and TRBJ1-4; a possible D gene is TRBD1 (5 bases). CDR3 length: 14 residues. CDR1 and CDR2 from the germline V gene are KGHSH and LQKENI. V was cut by 2 bases and J by 4 bases, with 8 bases left in between. Written as DNA, the CDR3 is TGTGCCAGCTCACCAGGGGCCGTTAATGAAAAACTGTTTTTT. It is translated as CASSPGAVNEKLFF.

A note on this clone: Other DNA variants within this sample encode the same CDR3. This rearrangement joins TRBV5-1 to TRBJ2-7, with 12 bases aligning to TRBD2. Germline values: CDR1 SGHRS, CDR2 YFSETQ. This CDR3 contains 15 residues. The ends lost 4 bases at V and 2 bases at J; junction bases unmatched: 4. The CDR3 DNA sequence: TGCGCCAGCAGCCCAGGACTAGCGGGGCCCTACGAGCAGTACTTC. The encoded protein is CASSPGLAGPYEQYF.

The chain is built from TRBV28 and TRBJ2-1, with a weak D call TRBD1 (6 bases). Germline CDR1 reads MDHEN; CDR2 reads SYDVKM. The length of the CDR3 is 14 residues. The ends were cut back, 5 bases at V and 13 bases at J, with 21 bases in the middle. DNA for the CDR3: TGTGCCAGCAGTCCCCACAGGGATGGGGGCGGACAGTTCTTC. Translation: CASSPHRDGGGQFF.

There are a few counts of this clone. The chain employs TRBV4-2 and TRBJ2-1, with 10 bases that match TRBD2. The ends lost 5 bases at V and 0 bases at J; junction bases unmatched: 10. CDR1 LGHNA and CDR2 YNFKEQ come from the germline V gene. The CDR3 sequence is 18 residues long. The CDR3 region is CASSSLGPSGSSYNEQFF. CDR3 sequence (DNA): TGTGCCAGCAGCTCACTAGGGCCTAGCGGGAGCTCCTACAATGAGCAGTTCTTC.

This sequence joins TRBV19 and TRBJ2-7, with 7 bases that match TRBD2. Trimming took 9 bases from V and 0 from J; bases not matched to a gene: 5. The germline gives CDR1 LNHDA, CDR2 SQIVND (reference sequence). The CDR3 is made up of 13 amino acids. Here the CDR3 reads CARQLAPSYEQYF. The CDR3, as DNA: TGTGCCAGACAACTAGCGCCCTCCTACGAGCAGTACTTC.

This chain links TRBV30 with TRBJ1-5; D unresolved. CDR3 size: 14 residues. From germline, CDR1 is GTSNPN and CDR2 SVGIG (reference sequence). V lost 0 bases and J lost 8, with 14 bases in between. The DNA for the CDR3 is TGTGCCTGGAGTGTAGGTCGCGGTGGCAAGCCCCAGCATTTT. Amino acids: CAWSVGRGGKPQHF.

This sequence joins TRBV7-9 and TRBJ2-5; D is perhaps TRBD2 (6 bases). V lost 6 bases to trimming and J lost 5 bases, with 19 bases between them. Germline V gene sequence: CDR1 SEHNR, CDR2 FQNEAQ (reference sequence). The CDR3 is 15 amino acids. The CDR3 nucleotides read TGTGCCAGCAGGCAAATGGCCGGGACTTTTGAGACCCAGTACTTC. Translation: CASRQMAGTFETQYF.

The chain employs TRBV7-9 and TRBJ1-2, with no clear D. Germline values: CDR1 SEHNR, CDR2 FQNEAQ (reference sequence). The CDR3 loop spans 11 amino acids. Trimming cost V 4 bases and J 4 bases, with 4 bases left between them. This CDR3 reads CASSSLYGYTF. The CDR3 DNA reads TGTGCCAGCAGCTCCCTCTATGGCTACACCTTC.